Sequencing of this T cell receptor beta chain was carried out in a study of response to subunit inactivated influenza vaccine. The V gene's germline CDR1 is MNHEY and CDR2 SVGEGT. Trimming at V came to 8 bases and at J to 9 bases, leaving 16 bases not matched to a gene. This CDR3 is built from 16 residues. TCRdb re-analysed the RT-PCR reads in MiXCR, keeping a single row per CDR3 protein. The sample has more than 450,000 distinct CDR3 sequences, approximately 10% seen once; the top ten hold more than 9.5%. This clonotype was detected many times. These data were also reused for a study on T cells expressing NK-cell markers. That work contributes: Making the TCR beta cDNA relied on 5'RACE template switching with UMIs. Dominant NKG2C+ clonotypes made up roughly 1.0-7.5% of CD8+ T cells in six donors.

The chain carries TRBV6-2 or TRBV6-3 and TRBJ1-5; 10 bases are a match to TRBD1. This TCR was recovered from a man in his fifties who received an inactivated influenza vaccine. The sample was PBMCs from blood, taken on the day of vaccination. CDR3 loop: CASSMGKDRGLRPQHF. The CDR3 DNA follows: TGTGCCAGCTCTATGGGTAAAGACAGGGGGCTAAGGCCCCAGCATTTT.